This record covers a single TCR beta chain. These data belong to a study of blood T cell repertoires in COVID-19. Study-level background: Samples representing acute and convalescent COVID-19 were sourced from the United States, Italy and Spain. PBMCs, B-cell-depleted T cells, or T cells were the source of the cDNA or gDNA that made up the material.

CDR1 SQVTM and CDR2 ANQGSEA come from the germline V gene. Trimming cost V 6 bases and J 1 base; bases outside gene matches: 5. The CDR3 spans 13 residues. The method was immunoSEQ multiplex PCR; TCRdb's version includes in-frame clones alone and lacks a portion of them. The sample contains some 93,000 clones, about 85% of which appear only once. This TCR was sampled from a human donor in a cohort sampled during active COVID-19. The rearrangement links TRBV29-1 to TRBJ2-7; 8 bases line up with TRBD2. Input material: peripheral blood. Written as DNA, the CDR3 is TGCAGCGTGCGGACTAGCCGATCCTACGAGCAGTACTTC. This encodes CSVRTSRSYEQYF.